One sample yielded the 10 T cell receptor beta chains listed below, sequenced in a study of cytomegalovirus exposure and HLA in healthy donors. The protocol was immunoSEQ multiplex PCR, while the TCRdb copy is restricted to in-frame clones and leaves out a portion. The table shows 95,000 to 150,000 clones, with approximately 87% occurring only once. Sequenced sample: PBMCs. Receptor source: a young woman in good health and CMV-seronegative.

This chain joins TRBV18 and TRBJ1-2, with 8 bases matching TRBD1. The CDR3 loop spans 14 amino acids. Germline CDR1 is KGHSH and CDR2 is LQKENI. The V segment lost 3 bases and the J segment 4 bases; nucleotides outside the gene matches: 4. In DNA form, the CDR3 reads TGTGCCAGCTCACCTCAAGGACAGGGCTATGGCTACACCTTC. Encoded protein: CASSPQGQGYGYTF.

In its sample, this clone was seen once. The chain employs TRBV12-2 and TRBJ2-7; the tabulated D call, TRBD2, remains unverified against the DNA. TRBV12-2 is labeled a pseudogene. There are 16 residues in the CDR3. In DNA, the CDR3 is TGTGCAAGTCGCTTAGTTCGACTAGCGGGGGGGTACGAGCAGTACTTC. This codes for CASRLVRLAGGYEQYF.

The DNA for the CDR3 is TGTGCCAGCAGCTTCTCCGGGACAGGGGGCTCCGAGCAGTACTTC. Translated, it gives CASSFSGTGGSEQYF. This chain connects TRBV11-3 to TRBJ2-7; 12 bases map to TRBD1. V gave up 3 bases and J gave up 6 bases; unmatched junction bases: 6. CDR1 is SGHNT and CDR2 is YENEEA in the germline V gene. CDR3 length: 15 amino acids.

This chain uses TRBV4-1 with TRBJ1-1; no reliable D call. The length of the CDR3 is 14 residues. The germline V gene has CDR1 MGHRA and CDR2 YSYEKL. The germline V and J ends were trimmed by 1 base and 3 bases, with 9 bases remaining between them. The CDR3 sequence is CASSQGSVYTEAFF. The CDR3 nucleotides read TGCGCCAGCAGCCAAGGCAGCGTGTACACTGAAGCTTTCTTT.

This chain connects TRBV5-4 to TRBJ1-1; no firm D call. The length of the CDR3 is 14 residues. Germline-derived CDR1 and CDR2 are SGHNT and YYREEE (reference sequence). Trimming left V 0 bases short and J 4 bases short, with 10 bases between. The CDR3 DNA follows: TGTGCCAGCAGCTTGGCCGATTCGCGCACTGAAGCTTTCTTT. It codes for CASSLADSRTEAFF.

The chain has TRBV9 and TRBJ2-7; 9 nucleotides agree with TRBD2. Germline V gives CDR1 SGDLS, CDR2 YYNGEE. The CDR3 is made up of 15 amino acids. Trimming cost V 4 bases and J 0 bases; bases outside gene matches: 5. CDR3 amino acids: CASSPAGGSSYEQYF. The CDR3 DNA reads as TGTGCCAGCAGCCCGGCGGGGGGGAGCTCCTACGAGCAGTACTTC.

The chain recombines TRBV11-2 with TRBJ1-2; D possibly corresponds to TRBD1 (6 bases). There are 16 residues in the CDR3. V was cut by 2 bases and J by 0 bases, with 13 bases left in between. CDR1 is SGHAT and CDR2 is FQNNGV in the germline V gene. CDR3 sequence (DNA): TGTGCCAGCAGCTTACTTTCAGGGGCGGCTAACTATGGCTACACCTTC. Its protein is CASSLLSGAANYGYTF. The whole variable domain, filled in from reference TRBV11-2 and TRBJ1-2, reads EAGVAQSPRYKIIEKRQSVAFWCNPISGHATLYWYQQILGQGPKLLIQFQNNGVVDDSQLPKDRFSAERLKGVDSTLKIQPAKLEDSAVYLCASSLLSGAANYGYTFGSGTRLTVV.

V gene TRBV7-6 combines with J gene TRBJ1-1, with 7 bases aligning to TRBD1. The germline V gene encodes CDR1 SGHVS and CDR2 FNYEAQ. With 5 bases clipped from V and 4 bases from J, the junction kept 10 bases outside the gene matches. The CDR3 runs 15 residues. The CDR3 nucleotides are TGTGCCAGCAGCCCCGACAGGGTTGGTATCACTGAAGCTTTCTTT. Translated, it gives CASSPDRVGITEAFF.

The V gene is TRBV11-2, the J gene TRBJ1-2; D perhaps matches TRBD1 (5 bases). V gave up 5 bases and J gave up 5 bases, with 18 bases separating them. Germline V gene sequence: CDR1 SGHAT, CDR2 FQNNGV. The CDR3 has 15 amino acids. As DNA, the CDR3 is TGTGCCAGCAGCCCGGGGGGAGGTCTAGGGTATGGCTACACCTTC. Residues: CASSPGGGLGYGYTF.

The chain has TRBV4-1 and TRBJ2-7, with 8 nucleotides matching TRBD1. Germline lookup yields CDR1 MGHRA and CDR2 YSYEKL. V was clipped by 0 bases and J by 2 bases; unmatched bases: 9. This CDR3 is 17 amino acids long. CDR3 protein: CASSQDFLAGGTYEQYF. The CDR3 bases are TGCGCCAGCAGCCAAGATTTTTTGGCAGGGGGCACCTACGAGCAGTACTTC.